One sample yielded the 25 T cell receptor beta chains listed below, sequenced in a study of blood T cells in healthy people across ages. Then a second PCR, running roughly 7 to 11 cycles, was carried out with a sample-barcoded 5' primer and a J-beta primer mix. TCRdb re-called the 5' RACE reads with MiXCR, one entry per CDR3 protein. The sample contains around 990,000 distinct CDR3 sequences, under 40% of which appear only once. The sequencing input was blood. All receptors come from a man younger than 35 in good health.

This chain connects TRBV12-3 or TRBV12-4 to TRBJ1-5; 11 bases are shared with TRBD1. The CDR3 covers 20 residues. The V segment lost 6 bases and the J segment 0 bases; nucleotides outside the gene matches: 16. The CDR3 DNA is TGTGCCAGCAGCACGAGAGTGGGACAGGGGGGCCATTATAGCAATCAGCCCCAGCATTTT. Translated, it gives CASSTRVGQGGHYSNQPQHF.

This clonotype was observed a handful of times. This rearrangement joins TRBV13 to TRBJ2-3, with 12 bases that match TRBD2. The CDR3 runs to 15 residues. Germline CDR1 reads PRHDT; CDR2 reads FYEKMQ (reference sequence). With V trimmed by 3 bases and J by 5 bases, 3 bases remained unmatched. The CDR3 DNA reads TGTGCCAGCAGCTTCGGGGGACTAGCGGGAGATACGCAGTATTTT. The encoded protein is CASSFGGLAGDTQYF.

The chain combines TRBV20-1 with TRBJ2-7; 10 bases agree with TRBD2. J gave up 7 bases and V 7 bases, and 10 bases lay outside the gene matches. CDR3 size: 13 residues. Germline lookup yields CDR1 DFQATT and CDR2 SNEGSKA (reference sequence). DNA for the CDR3: TGCAGTGTGGGACTAGCGACGTACAATGAGCAGTACTTC. Translation gives CSVGLATYNEQYF.

With regard to this clonotype: A much bigger clone sits one base away, suggesting this may be a read error. CDR3: CAGSVTGNEQFF. DNA of the CDR3: TGTGCCGGCAGCGTAACCGGGAATGAGCAGTTCTTC. The chain combines TRBV9 with TRBJ2-1; D not resolved. The CDR3 runs to 12 residues. The germline gives CDR1 SGDLS, CDR2 YYNGEE.

A note on this clonotype: An end of the junction differs from the germline gene, which may be a read error. V gene TRBV6-5 combines with J gene TRBJ2-5; tentatively, D is TRBD2 (7 bases). The CDR3 is 14 residues long. CDR1 and CDR2 from the germline V gene are MNHEY and SVGAGI. CDR3 protein: CARSYGGLGETQYF. The CDR3 region has the DNA TGTGCCAGAAGTTACGGGGGGCTGGGAGAGACCCAGTACTTC.

This clonotype has a handful of counts. V usage is TRBV3-1 and J usage is TRBJ2-5; D not resolved. From germline, CDR1 is LGHDT and CDR2 YNNKEL (reference sequence). This CDR3 comprises 14 residues. Trimming shortened V by 0 bases and J by 0 bases, and 5 bases separated the two germline ends. CDR3 nucleotide sequence: TGTGCCAGCAGCCAAGAGCCGCACCAAGAGACCCAGTACTTC. It translates to CASSQEPHQETQYF.

The rearrangement joins TRBV19 to TRBJ1-5, with 12 nucleotides matching TRBD1. Germline-derived CDR1 and CDR2 are LNHDA and SQIVND (reference sequence). Losses at the gene ends were 4 bases for V and 14 bases for J; bases not matched to a gene: 9. CDR3 size: 14 residues. This CDR3 is CASSKGQGADNEHF. CDR3 in DNA: TGTGCCAGTAGTAAGGGACAGGGGGCAGATAATGAGCATTTT.

The chain is built from TRBV21-1 and TRBJ2-3; the table's D call, TRBD2, was not checked against the DNA. TRBV21-1 is designated a pseudogene. The CDR3 runs 16 residues. CDR3 DNA: TGTGCCAACAACCTCTTGGACGGCCCATACACAGATACGCAGTATTTT. Amino acids: CANNLLDGPYTDTQYF.

The chain recombines TRBV4-1 with TRBJ2-5; D is unclear. CDR3 length: 14 amino acids. V lost 2 bases and J lost 1, with 8 bases in between. The germline CDR1 and CDR2 sequences are MGHRA and YSYEKL. The CDR3 DNA reads TGCGCCAGCAGCCAACCGGAGCTCCAAGAGACCCAGTACTTC. This encodes CASSQPELQETQYF.

This clonotype was seen more than once but under ten times. CDR3 in DNA: TGTGCCAGCAGCCAAGATCGAGGGTTTGAGCAGTTCTTC. Translating gives CASSQDRGFEQFF. The V gene is TRBV3-1, the J gene TRBJ2-1; D is possibly TRBD2 (5 bases). The CDR3 is made up of 13 amino acids. From germline, CDR1 is LGHDT and CDR2 YNNKEL (reference sequence). The V end was cut by 0 bases, the J end by 9 bases, with 9 bases between.

The chain uses TRBV11-2 and TRBJ2-2, with D perhaps matching TRBD2 (5 bases). V lost 3 bases and J lost 0, with 8 bases in between. This CDR3 spans 15 amino acids. The V gene's germline CDR1 is SGHAT and CDR2 FQNNGV. CDR3 bases: TGTGCCAGCAGCTTTACGGAGGCGAACACCGGGGAGCTGTTTTTT. Its translation: CASSFTEANTGELFF.

V and J are TRBV3-1 and TRBJ2-3, with D tentatively TRBD2 (5 bases). The germline gives CDR1 LGHDT, CDR2 YNNKEL (reference sequence). Trimming took off 1 base at V and 1 base at J, with 12 bases between the two ends. This CDR3 region has 16 residues. The CDR3, as DNA: TGTGCCAGCAGCCAAGGAATGGCGGGCCGCACAGATACGCAGTATTTT. Translation: CASSQGMAGRTDTQYF.

By share, this clonotype ranks as large. This CDR3 is CASSQDSGGRSNEKLFF. CDR3 nucleotides: TGTGCCAGCAGCCAAGATTCTGGGGGGAGATCTAATGAAAAACTGTTTTTT. The V call is TRBV3-1, the J call TRBJ1-4; maybe TRBD1 (5 bases). CDR3 length: 17 residues. V was pared by 0 bases and J by 3 bases, with 14 bases between. The germline V gene encodes CDR1 LGHDT and CDR2 YNNKEL (reference sequence).

This clonotype has a handful of counts. This rearrangement joins TRBV7-9 to TRBJ2-1; D may be TRBD2 (6 bases). The CDR3 extends over 10 amino acids. Trimming pared 9 bases from V and 9 bases from J, leaving 9 bases between. The germline V gene encodes CDR1 SEHNR and CDR2 FQNEAQ (reference sequence). The CDR3 spells CASFGGEQFF. CDR3 sequence (DNA): TGTGCCAGTTTCGGGGGTGAGCAGTTCTTC.

The CDR3 reads CASSFEGPNTEAFF. CDR3 DNA: TGTGCCAGCAGCTTTGAGGGGCCGAACACTGAAGCTTTCTTT. The J gene is TRBJ1-1, the V gene TRBV13, with D possibly being TRBD1 (5 bases). V shed 3 bases and J shed 1 base, with 9 bases lying between them. The germline V gene has CDR1 PRHDT and CDR2 FYEKMQ (reference sequence). The CDR3 totals 14 residues.

This rearrangement joins TRBV2 to TRBJ1-1; D is ambiguous. Trimming pared 8 bases from V and 0 bases from J, leaving 7 bases between. Germline CDR1 is SNHLY and CDR2 is FYNNEI. There are 12 residues in the CDR3. As DNA, the CDR3 is TGTGCCAGCCGACGCGTGAACACTGAAGCTTTCTTT. Protein: CASRRVNTEAFF.

This clonotype was seen a handful of times. This chain connects TRBV6-2 or TRBV6-3 to TRBJ1-1; unclear D gene. V was trimmed by 4 bases and J by 0 bases, leaving 15 bases between them. Germline CDR1 and CDR2: MNHEY and SVGEGT. This CDR3 region has 16 residues. The CDR3 DNA sequence: TGTGCCAGCAGTTCCCTCGTAAAGACCATGAACACTGAAGCTTTCTTT. Translated: CASSSLVKTMNTEAFF.

This clonotype was seen a handful of times. The chain links TRBV6-6 to TRBJ2-3, with 9 positions matching TRBD1. V shed 5 bases, J shed 0 bases, and the junction held 9 bases outside the gene matches. The CDR3 has 17 amino acids. Per the germline V gene, CDR1 is MNHNY and CDR2 is SVGAGI (reference sequence). The CDR3 loop reads CASSPPKQGASTDTQYF. Here the CDR3 DNA reads TGTGCCAGCAGTCCACCGAAACAGGGGGCAAGCACAGATACGCAGTATTTT.

CDR3 region: CASIPEVWGDGYTF. The CDR3 nucleotides read TGTGCCAGCATCCCCGAGGTCTGGGGCGATGGCTACACCTTC. The V gene is TRBV2, the J gene TRBJ1-2; TRBD1 is a possible D gene (5 bases). The CDR3 loop spans 14 amino acids. Trimming removed 7 bases at V and 6 bases at J, with 18 bases between. Germline lookup yields CDR1 SNHLY and CDR2 FYNNEI.

This chain uses TRBV4-2 with TRBJ1-5, with a weak D call TRBD1 (5 bases). CDR1 is LGHNA, CDR2 YNFKEQ, per germline. The CDR3 consists of 15 residues. V was shortened by 0 bases and J by 4 bases, with 10 bases between the two germline ends. CDR3: CASSQEAGDNQPQHF. Here the CDR3 DNA reads TGTGCCAGCAGCCAAGAGGCGGGGGATAATCAGCCCCAGCATTTT.

In the case of this clonotype: Given a much more abundant clone one base away, this may be a read error. The V gene is TRBV5-1, the J gene TRBJ2-1; 7 bases line up with TRBD1. The J call may be mistaken, given a closer DNA end match to TRBJ2-7. This CDR3 has 14 residues. Germline CDR1 and CDR2: SGHRS and YFSETQ. This CDR3 is CASSRDREYNEQYF. CDR3 sequence (DNA): TGCGCCAGCAGCCGAGACAGGGAATACAATGAGCAGTACTTC.

The chain recombines TRBV4-2 with TRBJ1-2; D remains unclear. V lost 0 bases and J lost 4, with 9 bases in between. Germline CDR1 LGHNA, CDR2 YNFKEQ. The CDR3 is 14 amino acids. The CDR3: CASSQDSEGYGYTF. In nucleotides, the CDR3 is TGTGCCAGCAGCCAAGACAGCGAGGGCTATGGCTACACCTTC.

Remarks on this clonotype: An end of the junction differs from the germline gene, which may be a read error. V usage is TRBV7-9 and J usage is TRBJ1-1; 7 bases are a match to TRBD1. Germline V gene sequence: CDR1 SEHNR, CDR2 FQNEAQ (reference sequence). The CDR3 spans 18 residues. The CDR3 loop is CASSSYLRGARGGTEPFF. CDR3 coding DNA: TGTGCCAGCAGCTCTTATCTCAGGGGGGCGCGAGGGGGGACTGAACCTTTCTTT. Full variable domain (missing parts from reference TRBV7-9 and TRBJ1-1): DTGVSQNPRHKITKRGQNVTFRCDPISEHNRLYWYRQTLGQGPEFLTYFQNEAQLEKSRLLSDRFSAERPKGSFSTLEIQRTEQGDSAMYLCASSSYLRGARGGTEPFFGQGTRLTVV.

The rearrangement uses TRBV4-2 and TRBJ2-7, with unresolved D. The J call is uncertain, as TRBJ2-5 better fits the DNA end. The CDR3 spans 14 residues. The germline gives CDR1 LGHNA, CDR2 YNFKEQ. The CDR3 DNA sequence: TGTGCCAGCAGCCAAGATCTACGTGGGGAGACCCAGTACTTC. It translates to CASSQDLRGETQYF.

The J gene is TRBJ1-2, the V gene TRBV4-3; 7 bases match TRBD1. Germline CDR1 and CDR2: LGHNA and YSLEER. The CDR3 is 14 amino acids. Trimming at V came to 6 bases and at J to 1 base, leaving 5 bases not matched to a gene. Written as DNA, the CDR3 is TGCGCCAGCAGTCGACAGGGCCTTAACTATGGCTACACCTTC. It yields the protein CASSRQGLNYGYTF.